Here is one T cell receptor (beta chain) with its context. Antigen specificity is unknown. A J-beta primer mix and a sample-barcoded 5' primer were used in a second PCR of roughly 6 to 11 cycles. TCRdb re-analysed the 5' RACE reads in MiXCR, keeping a single row per CDR3 protein. The sample consists of some 1.5 million distinct CDR3 sequences, 35% to 45% of them appearing once. This sample is drawn from a study of blood T cells in healthy people across ages. The CDR3 extends over 13 amino acids. CDR1 and CDR2 (germline): MNHNY, SVGAGI (reference sequence). Trimming took off 2 bases at V and 3 bases at J, with 5 bases between the two ends. Each of the donors had 9 to 10 milliliters of peripheral blood drawn into EDTA-treated Vacutainer tubes. Broader study findings: Older individuals had lower TCR beta diversity per million T cells (the decline was roughly linear). There was no known CMV status for donors, so expanded clonotype changes were possibly confounded. Diversity was higher, and naive CD4+ cells more numerous, in long-lived donors than in aged donors.

This receptor was obtained from a woman aged 18-29 years in good health. Sequencing was performed on blood. The genes are TRBV6-6 and TRBJ1-5; the D is unclear. CDR3 residues: CASSYGFNQPQHF. The CDR3 DNA sequence: TGTGCCAGCAGTTACGGGTTCAATCAGCCCCAGCATTTT.